The table lists the clone carrying this TCR beta chain with a few counts. As yet, its antigen is unknown. Germline V gives CDR1 MNHEY, CDR2 SVGEGT. V lost 4 bases to trimming and J lost 5 bases; unmatched junction nucleotides: 9. The CDR3 is made up of 15 amino acids. Unique molecular identifiers were carried by the TCR beta cDNA libraries. TCRdb recomputed calls from the PCR reads with MiXCR, one row per CDR3 protein. The repertoire consists of roughly 410,000 distinct CDR3 sequences, with 30% to 45% occurring once and the leading ten covering 13%. This sample stems from a study of post-analysis software for immune sequencing data. Study-wide findings and caveats: With TRBV5-6, TRBV5-1 and TRBV20-1 included, about five TRBV segments were more frequent in patients than in controls.

Material: blood. The chain has TRBV6-2 or TRBV6-3 and TRBJ2-3, with 7 positions matching TRBD2. The clonotype comes from a girl aged 10 to 17 with multiple sclerosis. The CDR3 reads CASSSSSGGGDTQYF. The CDR3 nucleotides are TGTGCCAGCAGTTCCTCTAGCGGTGGGGGAGATACGCAGTATTTT.